This T cell receptor (beta chain) came from a study of control samples from healthy donors and cancer patients. Generated by immunoSEQ multiplex PCR, the TCRdb table keeps only in-frame clones and is missing some. The table includes tens of thousands of clones, about 87% detected once. This receptor was taken from a woman in her seventies in good health. The specimen sequenced was blood.

The CDR3 nucleotides read TGTGCCATCAGCATTTCAGGAGATTCCTACGAGCAGTACTTC. Translated, it gives CAISISGDSYEQYF. The genes are TRBV10-3 and TRBJ2-7, with D unclear. The ends were cut back, 6 bases at V and 1 base at J, with 13 bases in the middle. Per the germline V gene, CDR1 is ENHRY and CDR2 is SYGVKD. CDR3 length: 14 residues.